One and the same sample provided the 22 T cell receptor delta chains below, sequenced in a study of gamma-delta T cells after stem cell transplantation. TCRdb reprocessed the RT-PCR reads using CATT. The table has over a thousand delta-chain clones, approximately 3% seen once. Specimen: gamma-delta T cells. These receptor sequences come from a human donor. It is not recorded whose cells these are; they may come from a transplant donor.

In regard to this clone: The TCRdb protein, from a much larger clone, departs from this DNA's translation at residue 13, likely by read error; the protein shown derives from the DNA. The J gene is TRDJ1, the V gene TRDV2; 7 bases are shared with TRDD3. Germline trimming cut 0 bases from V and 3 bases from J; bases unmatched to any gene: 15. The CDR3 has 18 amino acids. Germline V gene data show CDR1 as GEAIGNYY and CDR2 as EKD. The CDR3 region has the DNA TGTGCCTGTGACACCGAAAGGGGGATGCCCGATTACGCCGATAAACTCATCTTT. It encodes CACDTERGMPDYADKLIF.

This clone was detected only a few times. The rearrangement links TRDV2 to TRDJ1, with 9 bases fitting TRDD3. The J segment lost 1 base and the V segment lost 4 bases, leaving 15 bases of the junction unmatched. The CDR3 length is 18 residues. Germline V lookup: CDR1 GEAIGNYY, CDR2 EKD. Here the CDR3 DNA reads TGTGCCTGTGAACCTCTGCCCTGGGGGGATACTGGCACCGATAAACTCATCTTT. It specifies CACEPLPWGDTGTDKLIF.

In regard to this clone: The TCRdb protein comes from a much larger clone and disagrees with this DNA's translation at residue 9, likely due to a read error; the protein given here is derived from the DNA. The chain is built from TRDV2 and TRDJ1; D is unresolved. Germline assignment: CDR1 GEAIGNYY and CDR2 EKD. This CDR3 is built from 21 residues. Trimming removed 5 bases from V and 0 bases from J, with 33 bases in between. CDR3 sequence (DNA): TGTGCCTGTGGCCTAGTGAAACTGAGGACTTACCCTGCCTCGTACACCGATAAACTCATCTTT. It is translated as CACGLVKLRTYPASYTDKLIF.

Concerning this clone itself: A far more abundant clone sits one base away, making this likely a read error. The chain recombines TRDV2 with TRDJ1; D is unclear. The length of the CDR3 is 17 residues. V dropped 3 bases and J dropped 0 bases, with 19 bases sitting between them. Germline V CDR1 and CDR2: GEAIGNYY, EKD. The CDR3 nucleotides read TGTGCCTGTGACCGGCTTACTGAGGGGTTATACACCGATAAACTCATCTTT. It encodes CACDRLTEGLYTDKLIF.

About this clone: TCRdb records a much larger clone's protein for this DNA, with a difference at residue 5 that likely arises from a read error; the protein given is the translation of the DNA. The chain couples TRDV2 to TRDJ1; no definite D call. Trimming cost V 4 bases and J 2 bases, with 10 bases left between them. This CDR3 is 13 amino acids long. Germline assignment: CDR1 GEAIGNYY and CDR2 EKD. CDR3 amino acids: CACDEILTDKLIF. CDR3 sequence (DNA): TGTGCCTGTGATGAGATATTAACCGATAAACTCATCTTT.

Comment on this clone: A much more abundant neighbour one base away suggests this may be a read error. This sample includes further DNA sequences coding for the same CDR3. The CDR3 loop reads CACLPLGEANTDKLIF. In nucleotides, the CDR3 is TGCGCCTGTTTACCACTGGGGGAAGCGAACACCGATAAACTCATCTTT. This chain connects TRDV2 to TRDJ1, with TRDD3 matching over 9 bases. Germline-derived CDR1 and CDR2 are GEAIGNYY and EKD. The CDR3 is 16 amino acids.

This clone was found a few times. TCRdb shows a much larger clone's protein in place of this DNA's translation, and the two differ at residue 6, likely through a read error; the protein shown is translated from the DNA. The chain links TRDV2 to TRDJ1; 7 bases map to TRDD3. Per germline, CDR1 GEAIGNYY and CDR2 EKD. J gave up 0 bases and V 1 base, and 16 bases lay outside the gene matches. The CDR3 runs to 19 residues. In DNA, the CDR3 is TGTGCCTGTGACACGATCCCTGGGGATAAGGGGGAATACACCGATAAACTCATCTTT. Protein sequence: CACDTIPGDKGEYTDKLIF.

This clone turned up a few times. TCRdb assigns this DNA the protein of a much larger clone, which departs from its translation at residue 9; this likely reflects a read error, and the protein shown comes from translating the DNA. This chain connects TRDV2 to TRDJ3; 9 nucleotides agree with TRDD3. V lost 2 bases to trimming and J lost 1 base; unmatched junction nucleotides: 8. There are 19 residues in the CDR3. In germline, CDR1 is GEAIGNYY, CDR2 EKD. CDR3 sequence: CACDNLGDARSWDTRQMFF. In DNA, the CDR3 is TGTGCCTGTGACAATCTGGGGGATGCGCGATCCTGGGACACCCGACAGATGTTTTTC.

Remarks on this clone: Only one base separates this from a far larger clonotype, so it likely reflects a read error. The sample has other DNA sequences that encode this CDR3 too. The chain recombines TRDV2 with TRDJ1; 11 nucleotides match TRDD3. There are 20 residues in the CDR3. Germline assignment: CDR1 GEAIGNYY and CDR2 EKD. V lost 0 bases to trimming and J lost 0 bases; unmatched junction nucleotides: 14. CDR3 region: CACDTVPLGDTPSDTDKLIF. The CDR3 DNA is TGTGCCTGTGACACCGTGCCTCTGGGGGATACACCAAGCGACACCGATAAACTCATCTTT.

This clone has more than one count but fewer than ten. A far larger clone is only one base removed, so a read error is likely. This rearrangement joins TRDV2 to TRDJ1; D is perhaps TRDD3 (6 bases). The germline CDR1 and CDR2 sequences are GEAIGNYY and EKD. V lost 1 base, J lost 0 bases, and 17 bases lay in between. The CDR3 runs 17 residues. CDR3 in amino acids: CACDTLGGSAYTDKLIF. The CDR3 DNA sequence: TGTGCCTGTGACACTCTTGGGGGCTCTGCCTACACCGATAAACTCATCTTT.

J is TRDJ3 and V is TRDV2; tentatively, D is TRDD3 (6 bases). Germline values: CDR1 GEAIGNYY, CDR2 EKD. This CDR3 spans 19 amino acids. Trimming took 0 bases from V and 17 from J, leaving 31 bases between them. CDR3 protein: CACDTAGEASSWEKRKMFF. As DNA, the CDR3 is TGTGCCTGTGACACCGCGGGGGAGGCAAGCTCCTGGGAAAAAAGAAAGATGTTTTTC.

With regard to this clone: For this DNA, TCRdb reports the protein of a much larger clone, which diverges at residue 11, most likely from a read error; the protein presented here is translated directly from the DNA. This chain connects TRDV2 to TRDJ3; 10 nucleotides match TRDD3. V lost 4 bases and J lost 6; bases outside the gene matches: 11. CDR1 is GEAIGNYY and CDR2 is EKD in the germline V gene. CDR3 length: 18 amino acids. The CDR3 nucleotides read TGTGCCTGTGATAAATTGGGGGATACAGTCCAGGACACCCGACAGATGTTTTTC. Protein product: CACDKLGDTVQDTRQMFF.

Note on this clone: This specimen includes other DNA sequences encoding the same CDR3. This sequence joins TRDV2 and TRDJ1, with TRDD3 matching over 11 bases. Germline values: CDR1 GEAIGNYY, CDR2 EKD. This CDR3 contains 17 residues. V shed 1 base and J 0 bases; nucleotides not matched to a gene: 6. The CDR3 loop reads CACDTILGDRYTDKLIF. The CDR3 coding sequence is TGTGCCTGTGACACGATACTGGGGGATAGATACACCGATAAACTCATCTTT.

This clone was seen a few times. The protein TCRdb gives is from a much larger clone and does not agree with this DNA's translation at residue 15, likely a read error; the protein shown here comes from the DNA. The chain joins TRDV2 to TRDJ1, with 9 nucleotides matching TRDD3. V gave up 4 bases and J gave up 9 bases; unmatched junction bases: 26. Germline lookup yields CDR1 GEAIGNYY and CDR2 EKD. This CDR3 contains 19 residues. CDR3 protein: CACDKAFGPGLTGGHELIF. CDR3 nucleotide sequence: TGTGCCTGTGATAAGGCCTTCGGACCGGGGCTTACTGGGGGACACGAACTCATCTTT.

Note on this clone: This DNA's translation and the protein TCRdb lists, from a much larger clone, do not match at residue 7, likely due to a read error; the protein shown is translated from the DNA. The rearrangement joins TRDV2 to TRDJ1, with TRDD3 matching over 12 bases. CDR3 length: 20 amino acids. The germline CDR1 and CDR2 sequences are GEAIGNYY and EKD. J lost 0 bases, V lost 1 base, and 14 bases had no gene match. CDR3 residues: CACDTVRLGDTTSYTDKLIF. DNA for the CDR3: TGTGCCTGTGACACGGTACGACTGGGGGATACTACCTCGTACACCGATAAACTCATCTTT.

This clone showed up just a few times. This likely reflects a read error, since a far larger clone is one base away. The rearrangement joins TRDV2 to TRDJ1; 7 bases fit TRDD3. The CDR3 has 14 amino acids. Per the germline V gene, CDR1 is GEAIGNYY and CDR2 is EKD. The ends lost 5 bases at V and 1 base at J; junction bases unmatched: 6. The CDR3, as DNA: TGTGCCTGTGGCATTCTGGGGGCCACCGATAAACTCATCTTT. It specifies CACGILGATDKLIF.

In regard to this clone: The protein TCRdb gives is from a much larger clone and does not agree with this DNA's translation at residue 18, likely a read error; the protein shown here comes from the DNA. DNA for the CDR3: TGTGCCTGTGACAGCGTAGGTCCTACACCGCGGGGATCCTCCACCGATAAACCCATCTTT. Protein sequence: CACDSVGPTPRGSSTDKPIF. The rearrangement links TRDV2 to TRDJ1; D assignment may be TRDD2 or TRDD3 (6 bases each). Germline V gene data show CDR1 as GEAIGNYY and CDR2 as EKD. This CDR3 is 20 amino acids long.

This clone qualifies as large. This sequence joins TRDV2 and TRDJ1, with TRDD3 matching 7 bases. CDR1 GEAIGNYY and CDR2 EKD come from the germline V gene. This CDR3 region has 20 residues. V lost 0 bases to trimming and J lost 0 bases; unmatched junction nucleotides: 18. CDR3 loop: CACDTITSENPLGHTDKLIF. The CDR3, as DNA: TGTGCCTGTGACACCATTACATCCGAGAACCCACTGGGGCACACCGATAAACTCATCTTT.

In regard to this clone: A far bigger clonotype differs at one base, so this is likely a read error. CDR3 in amino acids: CACEGLGDTPDKLIF. The CDR3 DNA reads TGTGCCTGTGAAGGACTGGGGGATACTCCCGATAAACTCATCTTT. The chain employs TRDV2 and TRDJ1, with TRDD3 matching over 12 bases. The junction had 5 bases not matched to a gene; V was cut back by 4 bases and J by 3 bases. CDR3 length equals 15 residues. In germline, CDR1 is GEAIGNYY, CDR2 EKD.

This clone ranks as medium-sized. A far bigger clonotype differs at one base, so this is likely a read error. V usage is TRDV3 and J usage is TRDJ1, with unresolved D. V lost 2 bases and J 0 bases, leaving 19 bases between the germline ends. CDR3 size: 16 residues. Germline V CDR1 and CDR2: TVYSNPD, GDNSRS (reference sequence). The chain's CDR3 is CAFLGKRAQYTDKLIF. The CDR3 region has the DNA TGTGCCTTTTTGGGCAAGCGGGCTCAGTACACCGATAAACTCATCTTT.

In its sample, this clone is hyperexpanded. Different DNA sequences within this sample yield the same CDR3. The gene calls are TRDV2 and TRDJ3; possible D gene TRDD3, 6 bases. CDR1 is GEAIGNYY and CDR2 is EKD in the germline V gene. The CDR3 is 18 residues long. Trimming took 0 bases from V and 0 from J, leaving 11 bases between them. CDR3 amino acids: CACDTAGASSWDTRQMFF. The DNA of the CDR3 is TGTGCCTGTGACACCGCTGGGGCAAGCTCCTGGGACACCCGACAGATGTTTTTC.

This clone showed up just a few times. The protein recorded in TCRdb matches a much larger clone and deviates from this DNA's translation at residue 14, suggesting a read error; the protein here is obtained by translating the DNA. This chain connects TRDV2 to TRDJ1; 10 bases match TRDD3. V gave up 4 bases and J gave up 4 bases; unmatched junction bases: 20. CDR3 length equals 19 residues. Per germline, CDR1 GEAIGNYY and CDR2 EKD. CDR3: CACETLGELGDRVNDKLIF. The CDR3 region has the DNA TGTGCCTGTGAGACCCTTGGGGAGCTGGGGGATAGGGTCAACGATAAACTCATCTTT.